The sequence of this TCR beta chain was determined in a study of shared T cell receptors in the human thymus. Here immunoSEQ multiplex PCR was the method, and the copy in TCRdb shows in-frame clones only, minus some. The sample consists of hundreds of thousands of clones, around 87% of them appearing once. This same sample was also taken into another study, of human thymus T cells. That paper notes: Corrective surgery for congenital heart defects was being performed on the healthy Finnish infants who were the donors. Surgeons resected thymus tissue during corrective heart surgery. Thymic and blood repertoires seemed to favor certain V and J genes. Overlap was high between thymic repertoires from unrelated individuals, as reported in related research.

Source material: thymocytes. The receptor's source is a boy younger than two with a congenital heart defect.

The CDR3 DNA sequence: TGTGCCAGCAGTTACCGGGACAGGGATGTCCCTACTGAAGCTTTCTTT. Amino acid sequence: CASSYRDRDVPTEAFF. The chain employs TRBV27 and TRBJ1-1; 9 bases line up with TRBD1. This CDR3 is built from 16 residues. V lost 4 bases and J lost 5; bases outside the gene matches: 11. Germline CDR1 reads MNHEY; CDR2 reads SMNVEV (reference sequence).